Each of the 21 T cell receptor beta chains below was sequenced from the same sample in a study of cytotoxic CD8 clonotypes in ibrutinib-treated CLL. Clones were read by immunoSEQ multiplex PCR, and TCRdb kept only the in-frame ones, dropping some. Of 250,000 to 350,000 clones in the sample, more than 70% were seen once. The sample was PBMCs, taken at disease progression, from a patient treated with ibrutinib. Receptors originate from a human donor with chronic lymphocytic leukemia.

Here the CDR3 reads CASSLGTSSYNEQFF. DNA of the CDR3: TGTGCCAGCTCCCTAGGGACTAGCAGCTACAATGAGCAGTTCTTC. The rearrangement links TRBV18 to TRBJ2-1; 9 bases line up with TRBD2. J was trimmed by 3 bases and V by 6 bases; bases with no gene match: 6. Germline lookup yields CDR1 KGHSH and CDR2 LQKENI. There are 15 residues in the CDR3.

The chain uses TRBV29-1 and TRBJ2-7; D uncertain. The CDR3 is 13 residues long. Germline lookup yields CDR1 SQVTM and CDR2 ANQGSEA. V was shortened by 1 base and J by 1 base, with 8 bases between the two germline ends. The CDR3 sequence: CSVEADGSYEQYF. The CDR3, as DNA: TGCAGCGTTGAAGCTGACGGTTCCTACGAGCAGTACTTC.

V is TRBV6-5 and J is TRBJ1-2; D not resolved. Germline V lookup: CDR1 MNHEY, CDR2 SVGAGI. Trimming removed 10 bases at V and 8 bases at J, with 14 bases between. The CDR3 loop spans 11 amino acids. CDR3 residues: CAILSEGGYTF. In DNA form, the CDR3 reads TGTGCCATACTAAGTGAAGGAGGCTACACCTTC.

The count of this clone is one. The chain combines TRBV19 with TRBJ2-3; no clear D. Germline V gives CDR1 LNHDA, CDR2 SQIVND (reference sequence). This CDR3 spans 14 amino acids. Trimming pared 3 bases from V and 8 bases from J, leaving 15 bases between. DNA for the CDR3: TGTGCCAGTAGTATTAGCCCCCCGGGTGTTACGCAGTATTTT. Residues: CASSISPPGVTQYF. Based on the CDR3 plus reference TRBV19 and TRBJ2-3, the full variable domain is DGGITQSPKYLFRKEGQNVTLSCEQNLNHDAMYWYRQDPGQGLRLIYYSQIVNDFQKGDIAEGYSVSREKKESFPLTVTSAQKNPTAFYLCASSISPPGVTQYFGPGTRLTVL.

V gene TRBV29-1 combines with J gene TRBJ1-1; no reliable D call. This CDR3 has 13 residues. With 2 bases removed from V and 4 bases from J, the gap between germline ends came to 11 bases. The germline gives CDR1 SQVTM, CDR2 ANQGSEA. CDR3 protein: CSVESRISTEAFF. For the CDR3, the DNA is TGCAGCGTTGAAAGCCGCATCTCCACTGAAGCTTTCTTT.

This clone was seen a handful of times. The chain links TRBV5-4 to TRBJ2-3; no reliable D call. Trimming pared 1 base from V and 6 bases from J, leaving 6 bases between. This CDR3 is 12 amino acids long. Looked up from germline, CDR1 is SGHNT and CDR2 is YYREEE (reference sequence). Written as DNA, the CDR3 is TGTGCCAGCAGCTTGAACGGGGATACGCAGTATTTT. Its translation is CASSLNGDTQYF.

The J gene is TRBJ2-3, the V gene TRBV28; D is unresolved. Germline V gene data show CDR1 as MDHEN and CDR2 as SYDVKM. CDR3 length: 15 residues. V was clipped by 2 bases and J by 1 base, with 10 bases between them. Written as DNA, the CDR3 is TGTGCCAGCAGTTTAGCTAGAGGAGGCACAGATACGCAGTATTTT. Protein: CASSLARGGTDTQYF.

About this clone itself: The sample holds other DNA sequences that translate to the same CDR3. The CDR3 protein is CASSLGGSYNEQFF. Written as DNA, the CDR3 is TGTGCCAGCAGCTTGGGGGGCTCCTACAATGAGCAGTTCTTC. The genes are TRBV5-6 and TRBJ2-1; D is undetermined. CDR3 length equals 14 residues. Germline V lookup: CDR1 SGHDT, CDR2 YYEEEE. The ends were cut back, 0 bases at V and 0 bases at J, with 4 bases in the middle. Using reference TRBV5-6 and TRBJ2-1 for the parts outside the CDR3, the full variable domain is DAGVTQSPTHLIKTRGQQVTLRCSPKSGHDTVSWYQQALGQGPQFIFQYYEEEERQRGNFPDRFSGHQFPNYSSELNVNALLLGDSALYLCASSLGGSYNEQFFGPGTRLTVL.

V usage is TRBV6-5 and J usage is TRBJ1-3; no clear D. The CDR3 has 14 amino acids. V was shortened by 7 bases and J by 0 bases, with 10 bases between the two germline ends. Germline CDR1 is MNHEY and CDR2 is SVGAGI. CDR3 in amino acids: CASKRETSGNTIYF. In nucleotides, the CDR3 is TGTGCCAGCAAGAGGGAGACCTCTGGAAACACCATATATTTT.

This clone was observed a few times. The chain is built from TRBV15 and TRBJ2-2, with a weak D call TRBD2 (6 bases). From germline, CDR1 is LNHNV and CDR2 YYDKDF (reference sequence). This CDR3 spans 15 amino acids. V lost 1 base to trimming and J lost 3 bases, with 9 bases between them. The CDR3 is CATSRAGGDTGELFF. In DNA form, the CDR3 reads TGTGCCACCAGCAGAGCTGGCGGGGACACCGGGGAGCTGTTTTTT.

V is TRBV9 and J is TRBJ2-1; D not certain. Germline values: CDR1 SGDLS, CDR2 YYNGEE. This CDR3 has 14 residues. V was pared by 0 bases and J by 7 bases, with 11 bases between. CDR3 sequence reads: CASSVGPSRNEQFF. The CDR3 DNA follows: TGTGCCAGCAGCGTAGGTCCAAGCCGTAATGAGCAGTTCTTC.

The rearrangement links TRBV7-8 to TRBJ2-3; D unclear. The CDR3 consists of 15 residues. Germline lookup yields CDR1 SGHVS and CDR2 FQNEAQ. Between the trimmed V and J ends, which lost 0 bases and 3 bases, there was a span of 10 bases. CDR3 amino acids: CASSLALLATDTQYF. Here the CDR3 DNA reads TGTGCCAGCAGCTTAGCGCTATTAGCTACAGATACGCAGTATTTT.

The chain is built from TRBV19 and TRBJ2-2; no definite D call. This CDR3 has 14 residues. From germline, CDR1 is LNHDA and CDR2 SQIVND (reference sequence). Trimming cost V 9 bases and J 2 bases, with 13 bases left between them. In nucleotides, the CDR3 is TGTGCCAGCACTCTTACACTAAACACCGGGGAGCTGTTTTTT. Its protein product is CASTLTLNTGELFF.

This chain links TRBV19 with TRBJ2-1, with D maybe TRBD1 (6 bases). The CDR3 has 14 residues. Between the trimmed V and J ends, which lost 5 bases and 3 bases, there was a span of 11 bases. CDR1 and CDR2 from the germline V gene are LNHDA and SQIVND (reference sequence). In nucleotides, the CDR3 is TGTGCCAGTAGTTCCACAGGGTTCTACAATGAGCAGTTCTTC. It yields the protein CASSSTGFYNEQFF.

Here the CDR3 DNA reads TGTGCCAGCAGCTTAAGTACCGGGACCATCTACAATGAGCAGTTCTTC. Protein sequence: CASSLSTGTIYNEQFF. This chain uses TRBV7-6 with TRBJ2-1; D could derive from TRBD1 or TRBD2 (5 bases each). The CDR3 length is 16 residues. CDR1 is SGHVS and CDR2 is FNYEAQ in the germline V gene. V was clipped by 2 bases and J by 3 bases, with 14 bases between them.

The chain couples TRBV7-8 to TRBJ2-7; no firm D call. V lost 4 bases and J 1 base, leaving 14 bases between the germline ends. Germline lookup yields CDR1 SGHVS and CDR2 FQNEAQ. CDR3 length equals 15 residues. The CDR3 protein is CASSSNTGPSYEQYF. As DNA, the CDR3 is TGTGCCAGCAGCTCAAACACCGGGCCTTCCTACGAGCAGTACTTC.

The chain carries TRBV12-2 and TRBJ2-7; the table's D call TRBD1 went unverified against the DNA. TRBV12-2 is classified as a pseudogene. The CDR3 is 15 residues long. CDR3 region: CASRSTADRGYEQYF. As DNA, the CDR3 is TGTGCAAGTCGCTCAACCGCGGACAGGGGCTACGAGCAGTACTTC.

This chain links TRBV7-2 with TRBJ2-2, with D unresolved. This CDR3 is 14 amino acids long. V was pared by 5 bases and J by 0 bases, with 7 bases between. Germline V CDR1 and CDR2: SGHTA, FQGNSA. The CDR3 loop reads CASSPLANTGELFF. The CDR3 nucleotides are TGTGCCAGCAGCCCGCTTGCGAACACCGGGGAGCTGTTTTTT.

The CDR3 nucleotides read TGTGCCAGCAGTTTTTTCTCAACGGGATCAGAGACCCAGTACTTC. Encoded protein: CASSFFSTGSETQYF. This sequence joins TRBV27 and TRBJ2-5; tentatively, D is TRBD2 (5 bases). The germline V gene encodes CDR1 MNHEY and CDR2 SMNVEV (reference sequence). The CDR3 is 15 amino acids. V shed 3 bases and J shed 4 bases, with 15 bases lying between them.

The chain is built from TRBV7-9 and TRBJ2-7; D not certain. CDR1 SEHNR and CDR2 FQNEAQ come from the germline V gene (reference sequence). CDR3 length equals 12 residues. V dropped 6 bases and J dropped 1 base, with 7 bases sitting between them. CDR3 DNA sequence: TGTGCCAGCAGGTATCAATCCTACGAGCAGTACTTC. This codes for CASRYQSYEQYF.

The chain is built from TRBV7-3 and TRBJ1-6; TRBD1 might be the D (5 bases). The germline CDR1 and CDR2 sequences are SGHTA and FQGTGA. This CDR3 spans 13 amino acids. V lost 5 bases to trimming and J lost 7 bases, with 9 bases between them. The chain's CDR3 is CASSTEGNSPLHF. CDR3 sequence (DNA): TGTGCCAGCAGCACCGAGGGGAATTCACCCCTCCACTTT.